One and the same sample provided the 27 T cell receptor beta chains below, sequenced in a study of blood T cells in healthy people across ages. Alongside a J-beta primer mix, a sample-barcoded 5' primer served in a second PCR lasting roughly 6 to 11 cycles. TCRdb analysed the 5' RACE reads with MiXCR anew, one entry per CDR3 protein. The table has roughly 680,000 distinct CDR3 sequences, 45% to 60% seen once. Input material: blood. Every receptor here comes from a woman aged 80 or over in good health.

Turning to this clonotype: The conserved final phenylalanine or tryptophan is absent from the CDR3, which likely points to a read error. The chain combines TRBV30 with TRBJ2-1; 13 nucleotides align to TRBD2. Germline-derived CDR1 and CDR2 are GTSNPN and SVGIG (reference sequence). CDR3 size: 16 residues. Losses at the gene ends were 3 bases for V and 0 bases for J; bases not matched to a gene: 2. The CDR3 loop reads CAWRRTSGSSYNEQFI. The CDR3 DNA follows: TGTGCCTGGAGACGGACTAGCGGGAGCTCCTACAATGAGCAGTTCATC.

This chain joins TRBV27 and TRBJ2-1; 14 nucleotides agree with TRBD2. J lost 5 bases, V lost 5 bases, and 2 bases had no gene match. Germline CDR1 MNHEY, CDR2 SMNVEV (reference sequence). The CDR3 consists of 15 residues. As DNA, the CDR3 is TGTGCCAGCAGTACGACTAGCGGGGGGGACAATGAGCAGTTCTTC. Translating it yields CASSTTSGGDNEQFF.

This clonotype was seen only a few times. In nucleotides, the CDR3 is TGCGCCAGCAGTCGGGAGGGACAATTCAATCAGCCCCAGCATTTT. This sequence encodes CASSREGQFNQPQHF. The chain employs TRBV5-1 and TRBJ1-5; perhaps TRBD1 as D (6 bases). CDR3 length equals 15 residues. Germline V lookup: CDR1 SGHRS, CDR2 YFSETQ. V dropped 5 bases and J dropped 3 bases, with 15 bases sitting between them.

The chain joins TRBV7-2 to TRBJ2-5; maybe TRBD1 (5 bases). The last part of the DNA fits TRBJ2-7 better; the J call may be wrong. The CDR3 has 14 amino acids. Germline V lookup: CDR1 SGHTA, CDR2 FQGNSA. The CDR3 sequence: CASSPADKGYEQYF. The CDR3 bases are TGTGCCAGCAGCCCGGCGGACAAAGGCTACGAGCAGTACTTC.

This chain joins TRBV2 and TRBJ2-6; the D is unclear. The germline gives CDR1 SNHLY, CDR2 FYNNEI. The CDR3 length is 14 residues. Trimming took 4 bases from V and 4 from J, leaving 8 bases between them. The CDR3 DNA sequence: TGTGCCAGCAGTGGTTTATACGGGGCCAACGTCCTGACTTTC. This sequence encodes CASSGLYGANVLTF.

This clonotype was observed many times. This chain joins TRBV20-1 and TRBJ2-1, with 7 positions matching TRBD2. CDR1 and CDR2 from the germline V gene are DFQATT and SNEGSKA (reference sequence). V lost 4 bases, J lost 0 bases, and 3 bases stayed unmatched. CDR3 length: 14 residues. CDR3 nucleotide sequence: TGCAGTGCTAATGGCGGGAGCTCCTACAATGAGCAGTTCTTC. It translates to CSANGGSSYNEQFF.

This chain joins TRBV29-1 and TRBJ1-2, with TRBD1 identical over 9 bases. Unmatched junction bases numbered 5, after V lost 5 bases and J lost 1 base. Germline values: CDR1 SQVTM, CDR2 ANQGSEA. The CDR3 extends over 14 amino acids. CDR3 nucleotides: TGCAGCGTTAGGGGACAGGGAAATAACTATGGCTACACCTTC. Its protein product is CSVRGQGNNYGYTF.

This clonotype appeared many times. The chain uses TRBV7-8 and TRBJ2-1; D possibly corresponds to TRBD1 (5 bases). The CDR3 loop spans 16 amino acids. CDR1 and CDR2 (germline): SGHVS, FQNEAQ. The germline V and J ends were trimmed by 5 bases and 0 bases, with 14 bases remaining between them. The CDR3 DNA reads TGTGCCAGCAGCCAGGACATAACAGGCTCCTACAATGAGCAGTTCTTC. Amino acid sequence: CASSQDITGSYNEQFF.

This clonotype was seen a handful of times. This chain connects TRBV4-2 to TRBJ1-4, with D maybe TRBD1 (6 bases). The CDR3 has 17 amino acids. Germline V gene data show CDR1 as LGHNA and CDR2 as YNFKEQ. Trimming took 2 bases from V and 3 from J, leaving 16 bases between them. The DNA for the CDR3 is TGTGCCAGCAGCCAACGGTGGGGGGGGGCACCTAATGAAAAACTGTTTTTT. This codes for CASSQRWGGAPNEKLFF.

This clonotype has a count of ten or more. The chain employs TRBV10-3 and TRBJ2-3; 8 bases match TRBD2. Germline loops: CDR1 ENHRY, CDR2 SYGVKD. After removal of 3 bases from V and 5 bases from J, the junction contained 13 bases not matched to a gene. This CDR3 comprises 17 residues. The CDR3 sequence is CAISDPAVSGRRDTQYF. The DNA of the CDR3 is TGTGCCATCAGTGACCCCGCTGTAAGCGGGAGAAGAGATACGCAGTATTTT.

This clonotype was detected once. This chain links TRBV7-2 with TRBJ2-3; 9 positions agree with TRBD2. Trimming took 3 bases from V and 6 from J; bases not matched to a gene: 7. Germline V gene data show CDR1 as SGHTA and CDR2 as FQGNSA. The CDR3 has 15 amino acids. Here the CDR3 reads CASSLGGRARDTQYF. The DNA of the CDR3 is TGTGCCAGCAGCTTGGGCGGGAGGGCGAGGGATACGCAGTATTTT.

This clonotype was counted at least ten times. This CDR3 reads CASSFLTYNEQFF. CDR3 nucleotide sequence: TGTGCCAGCAGCTTCCTGACCTACAATGAGCAGTTCTTC. The V and J genes are TRBV7-2 and TRBJ2-1; D is uncertain. This CDR3 contains 13 residues. The germline V gene encodes CDR1 SGHTA and CDR2 FQGNSA. Trimming left V 3 bases short and J 2 bases short, with 5 bases between.

The chain carries TRBV3-1 and TRBJ1-4; no clear D gene. V lost 1 base and J lost 7, with 13 bases in between. CDR3 length: 15 amino acids. Germline V gives CDR1 LGHDT, CDR2 YNNKEL (reference sequence). CDR3 coding DNA: TGTGCCAGCAGCCAAGTGGGGAGCGGTAGTGAAAAACTGTTTTTT. This codes for CASSQVGSGSEKLFF. The full variable domain, completed using reference TRBV3-1 and TRBJ1-4, is DTAVSQTPKYLVTQMGNDKSIKCEQNLGHDTMYWYKQDSKKFLKIMFSYNNKELIINETVPNRFSPKSPDKAHLNLHINSLELGDSAVYFCASSQVGSGSEKLFFGSGTQLSVL.

The V call is TRBV16, the J call TRBJ2-5; TRBD1 is a possible D gene (6 bases). Germline V gene sequence: CDR1 KGHSY, CDR2 FQNENV. Trimming pared 8 bases from V and 4 bases from J, leaving 17 bases between. This CDR3 is built from 14 residues. In nucleotides, the CDR3 is TGTGCCAGCGACAGGACAGACAGTGGAGAGACCCAGTACTTC. Translating gives CASDRTDSGETQYF.

This clonotype was detected ten times or more. This chain connects TRBV5-1 to TRBJ2-1; D is uncertain. Germline loops: CDR1 SGHRS, CDR2 YFSETQ. V was trimmed by 0 bases and J by 0 bases, leaving 7 bases between them. This CDR3 comprises 15 residues. The CDR3 DNA is TGCGCCAGCAGCTTGGCGATCAGCTCCTACAATGAGCAGTTCTTC. Translation gives CASSLAISSYNEQFF.

In its sample, this clonotype was seen a few times. This may stem from a read error, because a much larger clone lies one nucleotide away. This chain connects TRBV27 to TRBJ2-1; TRBD1 matches at 7 bases. The J call could be wrong; TRBJ2-7 is a better fit for the DNA end. The CDR3 runs to 14 residues. Germline CDR1 reads MNHEY; CDR2 reads SMNVEV (reference sequence). CDR3 nucleotides: TGTGCCAGCACTCCGGGACAGTACTACAATGAGCAGTACTTC. Its protein is CASTPGQYYNEQYF.

In the case of this clonotype: This may arise from a read error, as a much more abundant clone is one base away. The rearrangement joins TRBV5-1 to TRBJ1-2; no reliable D call. This CDR3 is 12 amino acids long. The germline CDR1 and CDR2 sequences are SGHRS and YFSETQ. The CDR3 bases are TGCGCCAGCAGGGAGGGAACTTATGTCTACACCTTC. It yields the protein CASREGTYVYTF.

This clonotype was observed a handful of times. The chain carries TRBV10-3 and TRBJ1-1; D possibly corresponds to TRBD1 (6 bases). V lost 6 bases, J lost 3 bases, and 14 bases lay in between. Germline CDR1 reads ENHRY; CDR2 reads SYGVKD. The CDR3 extends over 14 amino acids. The CDR3 DNA sequence: TGTGCCATCAGCTTAACGGGGGCTCACACTGAAGCTTTCTTT. Its protein is CAISLTGAHTEAFF.

This rearrangement joins TRBV6-5 to TRBJ2-5; unclear D gene. The CDR3 has 13 amino acids. The germline V and J ends were trimmed by 6 bases and 4 bases, with 12 bases remaining between them. Germline assignment: CDR1 MNHEY and CDR2 SVGAGI. CDR3 nucleotide sequence: TGTGCCAGCAGCCCCCGGGCAGGAGAGACCCAGTACTTC. Its translation is CASSPRAGETQYF.

This chain joins TRBV28 and TRBJ2-5; possibly TRBD2 for D (6 bases). The closer fit of TRBJ2-7 to the DNA end suggests the J call may be wrong. This CDR3 region has 14 residues. Germline loops: CDR1 MDHEN, CDR2 SYDVKM. CDR3 in DNA: TGTGCCAGCAGTTTGACGACTAGGATCGACGAGCAGTACTTC. Translation: CASSLTTRIDEQYF.

The chain joins TRBV29-1 to TRBJ2-7, with TRBD1 matching 8 bases. J was trimmed by 3 bases and V by 0 bases; bases with no gene match: 7. In germline, CDR1 is SQVTM, CDR2 ANQGSEA. CDR3 size: 15 residues. Here the CDR3 DNA reads TGCAGCGTTGAAGAGACGACAGGGGATTTCTACGAGCAGTACTTC. This sequence encodes CSVEETTGDFYEQYF.

This clonotype was detected many times. V gene TRBV7-3 combines with J gene TRBJ2-1; 7 bases are a match to TRBD2. CDR1 SGHTA and CDR2 FQGTGA come from the germline V gene. This CDR3 region has 15 residues. V shed 5 bases, J shed 2 bases, and the junction held 6 bases outside the gene matches. The DNA for the CDR3 is TGTGCCAGCAGCCCGACTAGCCATGCCTACAATGAGCAGTTCTTC. Its protein product is CASSPTSHAYNEQFF.

The V call is TRBV6-6, the J call TRBJ2-5; 8 positions match TRBD2. Losses at the gene ends were 4 bases for V and 5 bases for J; bases not matched to a gene: 6. CDR3 length: 14 residues. In germline, CDR1 is MNHNY, CDR2 SVGAGI (reference sequence). Here the CDR3 DNA reads TGTGCCAGCAGTTTCGGGACTAGTTTGGAGACCCAGTACTTC. Its translation: CASSFGTSLETQYF.

The chain joins TRBV10-3 to TRBJ1-4, with a tentative D call TRBD1 (6 bases). With 5 bases removed from V and 0 bases from J, the gap between germline ends came to 7 bases. The CDR3 covers 14 residues. The V gene's germline CDR1 is ENHRY and CDR2 SYGVKD. The CDR3 here is CAISQGSTNEKLFF. The DNA for the CDR3 is TGTGCCATCAGTCAGGGGTCAACTAATGAAAAACTGTTTTTT.

As to this clonotype: At one of its ends the junction is not consistent with the germline gene, which may arise from a read error. The chain's CDR3 is CTSSLRDRGNEQFF. Here the CDR3 DNA reads TGTACCAGCAGCCTACGGGACAGGGGAAATGAGCAGTTCTTC. This chain uses TRBV11-1 with TRBJ2-1, with 10 bases lining up with TRBD1. The CDR3 covers 14 residues. Germline V gives CDR1 SGHAT, CDR2 FQDESV (reference sequence).

This clonotype appeared a few times. This may be a read error: a much more frequent sequence differs by one nucleotide. The V gene is TRBV7-2, the J gene TRBJ2-2; D might be TRBD1 or TRBD2, each matching 5 bases. This CDR3 has 15 amino acids. Trimming shortened V by 6 bases and J by 1 base, and 12 bases separated the two germline ends. Germline assignment: CDR1 SGHTA and CDR2 FQGNSA. The CDR3 bases are TGTGCCAGCAGGTCCGGGACGGGGAACACCGGGGAGCTGTTTTTT. Its protein product is CASRSGTGNTGELFF.

This rearrangement joins TRBV28 to TRBJ1-1; D is ambiguous. Trimming left V 10 bases short and J 8 bases short, with 23 bases between. The germline gives CDR1 MDHEN, CDR2 SYDVKM. CDR3 size: 14 residues. This CDR3 is CATHVPNRAIEAFF. The CDR3 bases are TGTGCCACCCATGTACCGAACCGAGCCATCGAAGCTTTCTTT.